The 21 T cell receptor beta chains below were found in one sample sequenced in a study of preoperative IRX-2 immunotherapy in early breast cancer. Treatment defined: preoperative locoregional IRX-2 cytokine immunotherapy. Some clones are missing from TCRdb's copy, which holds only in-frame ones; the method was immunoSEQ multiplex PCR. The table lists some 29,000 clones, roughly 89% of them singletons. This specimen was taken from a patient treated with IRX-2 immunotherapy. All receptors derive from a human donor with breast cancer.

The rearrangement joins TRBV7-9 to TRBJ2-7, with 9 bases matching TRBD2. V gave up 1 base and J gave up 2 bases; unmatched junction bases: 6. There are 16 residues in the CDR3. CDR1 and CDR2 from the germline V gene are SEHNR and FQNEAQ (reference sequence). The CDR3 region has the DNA TGTGCCAGCAGCTTAGGAGTGACTAGCGGCACCTACGAGCAGTACTTC. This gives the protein CASSLGVTSGTYEQYF.

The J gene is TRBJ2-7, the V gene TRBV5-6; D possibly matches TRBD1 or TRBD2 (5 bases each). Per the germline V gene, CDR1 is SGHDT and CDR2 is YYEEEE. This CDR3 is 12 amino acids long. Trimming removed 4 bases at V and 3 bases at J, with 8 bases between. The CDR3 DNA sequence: TGTGCCAGCAGCCCGGGGCGCTACGAGCAGTACTTC. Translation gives CASSPGRYEQYF.

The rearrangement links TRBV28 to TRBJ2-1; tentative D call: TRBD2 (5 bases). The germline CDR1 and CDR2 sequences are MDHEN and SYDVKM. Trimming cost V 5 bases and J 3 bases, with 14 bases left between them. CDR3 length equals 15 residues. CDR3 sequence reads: CASSLVPSGYNEQFF. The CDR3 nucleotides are TGTGCCAGCAGTCTGGTCCCAAGCGGCTACAATGAGCAGTTCTTC.

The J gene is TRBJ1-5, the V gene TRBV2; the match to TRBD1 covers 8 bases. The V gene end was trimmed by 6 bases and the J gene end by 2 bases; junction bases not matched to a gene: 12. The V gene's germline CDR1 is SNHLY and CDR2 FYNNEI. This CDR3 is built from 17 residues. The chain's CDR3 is CASRGFDRGGRNQPQHF. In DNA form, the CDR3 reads TGTGCCAGCAGGGGATTTGACAGGGGAGGTCGCAATCAGCCCCAGCATTTT. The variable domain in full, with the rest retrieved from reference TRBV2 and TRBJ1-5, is EPEVTQTPSHQVTQMGQEVILRCVPISNHLYFYWYRQILGQKVEFLVSFYNNEISEKSEIFDDQFSVERPDGSNFTLKIRSTKLEDSAMYFCASRGFDRGGRNQPQHFGDGTRLSIL.

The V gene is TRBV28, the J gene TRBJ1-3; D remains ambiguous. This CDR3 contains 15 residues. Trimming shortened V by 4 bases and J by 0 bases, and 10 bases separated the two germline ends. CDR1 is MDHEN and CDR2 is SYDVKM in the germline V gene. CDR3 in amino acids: CASSSLLSSGNTIYF. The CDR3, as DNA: TGTGCCAGCAGTTCCCTTCTTAGCTCTGGAAACACCATATATTTT.

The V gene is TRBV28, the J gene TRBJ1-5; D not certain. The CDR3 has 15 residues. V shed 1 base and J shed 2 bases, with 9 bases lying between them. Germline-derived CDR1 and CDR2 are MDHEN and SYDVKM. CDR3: CASSLSLAGNQPQHF. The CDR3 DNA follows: TGTGCCAGCAGTTTATCGTTGGCCGGCAATCAGCCCCAGCATTTT.

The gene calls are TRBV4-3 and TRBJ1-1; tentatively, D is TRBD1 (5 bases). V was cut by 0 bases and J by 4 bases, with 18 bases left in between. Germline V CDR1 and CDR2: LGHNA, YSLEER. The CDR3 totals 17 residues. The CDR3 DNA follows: TGCGCCAGCAGCCAAGAATTGGGCTGGGACCGAAGCACTGAAGCTTTCTTT. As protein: CASSQELGWDRSTEAFF.

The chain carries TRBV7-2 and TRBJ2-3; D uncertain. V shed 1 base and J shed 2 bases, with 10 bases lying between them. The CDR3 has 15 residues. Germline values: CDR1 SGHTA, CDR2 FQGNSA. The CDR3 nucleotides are TGTGCCAGCAGCTTAGGCGGCTATTACACAGATACGCAGTATTTT. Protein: CASSLGGYYTDTQYF.

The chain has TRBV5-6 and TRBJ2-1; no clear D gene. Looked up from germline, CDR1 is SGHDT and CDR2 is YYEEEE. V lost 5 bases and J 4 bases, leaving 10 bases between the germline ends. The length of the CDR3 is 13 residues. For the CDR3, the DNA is TGTGCCAGCAGGATGACTGGATACAATGAGCAGTTCTTC. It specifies CASRMTGYNEQFF.

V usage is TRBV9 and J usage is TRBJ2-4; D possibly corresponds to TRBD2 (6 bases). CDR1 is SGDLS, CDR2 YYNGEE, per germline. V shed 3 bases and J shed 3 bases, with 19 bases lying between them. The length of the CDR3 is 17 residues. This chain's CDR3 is CASSADAGSSIKNIQYF. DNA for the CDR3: TGTGCCAGCAGCGCCGACGCCGGGAGTTCTATCAAAAACATTCAGTACTTC. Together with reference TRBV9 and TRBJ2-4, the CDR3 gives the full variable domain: DSGVTQTPKHLITATGQRVTLRCSPRSGDLSVYWYQQSLDQGLQFLIQYYNGEERAKGNILERFSAQQFPDLHSELNLSSLELGDSALYFCASSADAGSSIKNIQYFGAGTRLSVL.

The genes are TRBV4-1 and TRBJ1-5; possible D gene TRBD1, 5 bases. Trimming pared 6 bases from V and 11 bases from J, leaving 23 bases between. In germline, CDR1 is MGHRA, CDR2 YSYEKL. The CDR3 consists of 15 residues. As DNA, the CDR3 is TGCGCCAGCAGTCAACCCGGGACCGGAGGGTCCTCCCAGCATTTT. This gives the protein CASSQPGTGGSSQHF.

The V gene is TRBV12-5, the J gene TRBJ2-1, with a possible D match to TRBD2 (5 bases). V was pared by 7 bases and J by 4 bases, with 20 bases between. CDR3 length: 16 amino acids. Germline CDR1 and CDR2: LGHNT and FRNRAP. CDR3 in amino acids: CASARGLLQLYNEQFF. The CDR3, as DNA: TGTGCTAGTGCCCGTGGACTCCTTCAACTATACAATGAGCAGTTCTTC.

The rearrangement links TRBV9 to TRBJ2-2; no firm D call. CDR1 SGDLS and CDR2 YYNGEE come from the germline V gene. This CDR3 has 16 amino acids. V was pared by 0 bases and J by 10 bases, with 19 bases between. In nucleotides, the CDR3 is TGTGCCAGCAGCGTAGAGCCTACCGGTTTGGACCTGGAGCTGTTTTTT. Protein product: CASSVEPTGLDLELFF.

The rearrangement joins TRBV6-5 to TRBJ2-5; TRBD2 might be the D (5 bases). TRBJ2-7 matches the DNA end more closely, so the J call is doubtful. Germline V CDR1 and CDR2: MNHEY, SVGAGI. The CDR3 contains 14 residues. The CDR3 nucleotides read TGTGCCAGCAGTACGGGGTTCGCCTCCTACGAGCAGTACTTC. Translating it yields CASSTGFASYEQYF.

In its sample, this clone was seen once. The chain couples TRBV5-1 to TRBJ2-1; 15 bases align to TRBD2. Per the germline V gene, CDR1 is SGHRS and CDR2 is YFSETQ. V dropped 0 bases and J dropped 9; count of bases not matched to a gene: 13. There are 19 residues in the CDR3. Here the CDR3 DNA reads TGCGCCAGCAGCTTGGTATCCGGGACTAGCGGGAGGTTAGGGAGTGAGCAGTTCTTC. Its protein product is CASSLVSGTSGRLGSEQFF.

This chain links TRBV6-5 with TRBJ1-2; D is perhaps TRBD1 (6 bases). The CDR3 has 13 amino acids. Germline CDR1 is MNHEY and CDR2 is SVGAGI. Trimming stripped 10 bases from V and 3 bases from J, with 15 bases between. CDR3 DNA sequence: TGTGCCATCGCTAGGGGGGTGCACTATGGCTACACCTTC. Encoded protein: CAIARGVHYGYTF.

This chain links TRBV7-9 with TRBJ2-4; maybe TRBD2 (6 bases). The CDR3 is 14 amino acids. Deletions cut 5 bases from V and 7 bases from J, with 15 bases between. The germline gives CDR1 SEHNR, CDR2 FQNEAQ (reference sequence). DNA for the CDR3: TGTGCCAGCAGCCCGTCGGGCGGAGGGAACATTCAGTACTTC. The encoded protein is CASSPSGGGNIQYF.

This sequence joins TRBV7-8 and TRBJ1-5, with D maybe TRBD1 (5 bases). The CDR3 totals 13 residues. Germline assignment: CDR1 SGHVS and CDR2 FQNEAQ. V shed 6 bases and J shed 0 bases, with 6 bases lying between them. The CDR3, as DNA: TGTGCCAGCAGGGGGGTTAGCAATCAGCCCCAGCATTTT. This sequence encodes CASRGVSNQPQHF.

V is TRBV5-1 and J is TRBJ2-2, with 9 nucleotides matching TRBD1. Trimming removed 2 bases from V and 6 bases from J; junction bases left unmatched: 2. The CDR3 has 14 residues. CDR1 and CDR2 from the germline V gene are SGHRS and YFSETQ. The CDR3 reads CASSFRTGAGELFF. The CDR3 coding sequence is TGCGCCAGCAGCTTTCGGACAGGGGCCGGGGAGCTGTTTTTT.

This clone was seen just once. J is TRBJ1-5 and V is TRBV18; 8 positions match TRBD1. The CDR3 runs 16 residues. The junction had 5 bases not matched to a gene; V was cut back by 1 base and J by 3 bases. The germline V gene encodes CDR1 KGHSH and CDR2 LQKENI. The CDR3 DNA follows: TGTGCCAGCTCACCACGCCAGGGGGCGGACAATCAGCCCCAGCATTTT. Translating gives CASSPRQGADNQPQHF.

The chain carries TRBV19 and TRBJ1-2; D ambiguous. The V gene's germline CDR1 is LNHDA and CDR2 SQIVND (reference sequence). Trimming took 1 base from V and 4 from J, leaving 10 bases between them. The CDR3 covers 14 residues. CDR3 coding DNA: TGTGCCAGTAGTATAGTGGAGGGTTTCTATGGCTACACCTTC. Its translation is CASSIVEGFYGYTF.